The next 2 T cell receptor beta chains were all read from a single sample in a study of OX40 agonist ivuxolimab in advanced cancers. Sequencing used immunoSEQ multiplex PCR; TCRdb keeps in-frame clones, though not all of them. The top ten clones hold 4.4% of a sample with roughly 55,000 clones, nearly 80% of them seen once. The source material was CD4+ or CD8+ T cells sorted from blood, sampled in a trial of the OX40 agonist ivuxolimab. Every receptor here comes from an adult with an advanced solid tumor such as melanoma, head and neck, liver or kidney cancer.

The CDR3 here is CASSPRDRGVQGTEAFF. The CDR3 DNA reads TGTGCCAGCAGCCCCCGGGACAGGGGCGTACAGGGCACTGAAGCTTTCTTT. The chain combines TRBV14 with TRBJ1-1; 10 bases are a match to TRBD1. This CDR3 comprises 17 residues. The V gene end was trimmed by 4 bases and the J gene end by 4 bases; junction bases not matched to a gene: 12. Germline lookup yields CDR1 SGHDN and CDR2 FVKESK.

Points on this clone: The CDR3 end shows no conserved phenylalanine or tryptophan, and so a read error is likely. No DNA is shown, since the ends of the CDR3 on it are uncertain; the CDR3 is the one TCRdb lists. The chain carries TRBV21-1 and TRBJ1-2. TRBV21-1 is listed as a pseudogene. Counting both end residues, the CDR3 totals 9 amino acids. The CDR3 sequence: CASGSSGAP.